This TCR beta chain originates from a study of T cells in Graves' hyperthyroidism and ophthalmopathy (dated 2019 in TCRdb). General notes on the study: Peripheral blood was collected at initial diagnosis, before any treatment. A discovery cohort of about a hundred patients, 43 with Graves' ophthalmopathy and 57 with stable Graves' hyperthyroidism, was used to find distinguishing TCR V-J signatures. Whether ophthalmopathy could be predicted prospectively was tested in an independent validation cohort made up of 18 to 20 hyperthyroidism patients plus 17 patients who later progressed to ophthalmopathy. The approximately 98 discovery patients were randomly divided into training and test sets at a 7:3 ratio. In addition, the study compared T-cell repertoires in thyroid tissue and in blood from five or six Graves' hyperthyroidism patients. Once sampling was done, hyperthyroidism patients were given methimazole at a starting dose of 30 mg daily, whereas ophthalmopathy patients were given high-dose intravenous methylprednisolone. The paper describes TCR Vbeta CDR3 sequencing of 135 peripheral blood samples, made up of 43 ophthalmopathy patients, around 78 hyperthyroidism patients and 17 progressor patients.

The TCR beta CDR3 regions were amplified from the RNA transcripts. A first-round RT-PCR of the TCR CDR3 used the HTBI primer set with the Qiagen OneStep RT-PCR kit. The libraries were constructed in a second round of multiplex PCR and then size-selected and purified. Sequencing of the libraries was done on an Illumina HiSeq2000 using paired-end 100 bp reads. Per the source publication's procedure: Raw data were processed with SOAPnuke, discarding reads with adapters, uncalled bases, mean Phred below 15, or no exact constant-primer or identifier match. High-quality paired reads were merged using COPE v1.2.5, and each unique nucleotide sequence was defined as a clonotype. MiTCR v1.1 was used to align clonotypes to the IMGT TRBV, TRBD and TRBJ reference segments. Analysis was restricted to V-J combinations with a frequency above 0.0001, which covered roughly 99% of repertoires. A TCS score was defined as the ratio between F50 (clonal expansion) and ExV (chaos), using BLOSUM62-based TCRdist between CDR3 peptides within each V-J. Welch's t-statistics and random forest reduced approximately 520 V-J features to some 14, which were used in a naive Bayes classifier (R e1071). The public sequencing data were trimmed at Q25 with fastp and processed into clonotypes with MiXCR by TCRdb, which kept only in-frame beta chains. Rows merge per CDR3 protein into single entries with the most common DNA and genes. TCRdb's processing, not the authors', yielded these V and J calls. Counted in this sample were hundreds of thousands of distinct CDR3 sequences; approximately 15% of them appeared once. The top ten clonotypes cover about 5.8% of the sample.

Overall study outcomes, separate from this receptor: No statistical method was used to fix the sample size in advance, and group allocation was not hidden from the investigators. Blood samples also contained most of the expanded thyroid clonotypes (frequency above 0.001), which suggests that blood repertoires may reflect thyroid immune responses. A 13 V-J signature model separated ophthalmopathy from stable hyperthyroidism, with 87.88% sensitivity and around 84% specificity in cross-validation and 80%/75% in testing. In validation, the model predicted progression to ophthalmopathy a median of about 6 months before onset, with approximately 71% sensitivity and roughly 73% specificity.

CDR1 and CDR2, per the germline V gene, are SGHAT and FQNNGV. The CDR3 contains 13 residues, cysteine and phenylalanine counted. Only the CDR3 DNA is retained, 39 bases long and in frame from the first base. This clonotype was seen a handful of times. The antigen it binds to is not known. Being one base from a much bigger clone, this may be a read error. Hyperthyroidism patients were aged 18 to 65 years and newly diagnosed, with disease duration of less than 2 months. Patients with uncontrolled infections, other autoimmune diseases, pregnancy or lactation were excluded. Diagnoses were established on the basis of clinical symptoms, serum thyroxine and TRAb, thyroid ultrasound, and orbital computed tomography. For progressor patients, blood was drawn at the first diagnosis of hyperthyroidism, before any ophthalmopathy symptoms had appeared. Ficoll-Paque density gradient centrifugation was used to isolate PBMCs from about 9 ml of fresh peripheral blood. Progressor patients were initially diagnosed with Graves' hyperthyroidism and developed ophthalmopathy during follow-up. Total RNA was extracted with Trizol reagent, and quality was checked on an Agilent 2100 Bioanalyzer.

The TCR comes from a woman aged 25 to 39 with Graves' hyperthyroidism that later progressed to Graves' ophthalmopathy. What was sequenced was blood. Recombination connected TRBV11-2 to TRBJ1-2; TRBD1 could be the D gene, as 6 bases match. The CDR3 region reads CASSFAGDYGYAF. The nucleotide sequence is TGTGCCAGCAGCTTTGCAGGGGACTATGGCTACGCCTTC.